In this sample, the clone carrying this TCR beta chain turned up once. The antigen is undetermined. The CDR3 extends over 14 amino acids. The V segment lost 5 bases and the J segment 8 bases; nucleotides outside the gene matches: 5. Germline V CDR1 and CDR2: LNHDA, SQIVND (reference sequence). The primer mix had 52 TRBV and 13 TRBJ primers. The assay was immunoSEQ multiplex PCR, and TCRdb's table has in-frame clones only and misses some. The sample carries about 17,000 clones, 65% to 90% recorded once. A couple of CD3G-deficient patients had more severe autoimmunity; all had some. Patients, 2 to 39 years old, had expanded memory T-cell proportions. CD4+ cells were sorted into CD25-high CD127-low regulatory cells and CD25-low CD127-high conventional cells. The data stem from a study of regulatory T cells. Regarding the study as a whole: In CD3G-deficient patients, conventional CD4+ T cells were enriched for hydrophobic CDR3 residues at positions 6 and 7. In patients, unique TRB V-J pairs were restricted and V/J usage skewed, especially in Tregs.

The V gene is TRBV19, the J gene TRBJ1-4, with TRBD1 identical over 10 bases. Sequencing used conventional CD4+ T cells sorted from blood. The sequence derives from a person aged 25 to 45 with CD3G deficiency. This CDR3 is CASSSRDRGEKLFF. CDR3 DNA: TGTGCCAGTAGTTCCCGGGACAGGGGCGAAAAACTGTTTTTT. Based on the CDR3 plus reference TRBV19 and TRBJ1-4, the full variable domain is DGGITQSPKYLFRKEGQNVTLSCEQNLNHDAMYWYRQDPGQGLRLIYYSQIVNDFQKGDIAEGYSVSREKKESFPLTVTSAQKNPTAFYLCASSSRDRGEKLFFGSGTQLSVL.